This T cell receptor beta chain was profiled in a study of blood T cell repertoires in COVID-19. Original analysis: Amplification of reference gene primers was used by the study to estimate nucleated cell counts. The protocol was immunoSEQ multiplex PCR, while the TCRdb copy is restricted to in-frame clones and leaves out a portion. From that table come the V and J calls and clone size; the DNA was used to work out D and trimming. The table has tens of thousands of clones, 70% to 90% seen once. This clone showed up just a few times. Between the trimmed V and J ends, which lost 4 bases and 5 bases, there was a span of 18 bases. In germline, CDR1 is MNHNS, CDR2 SASEGT. The CDR3 has 16 amino acids.

The receptor comes from a woman older than 75 with acute or convalescent COVID-19. Sequences were obtained from peripheral blood. The rearrangement links TRBV6-1 to TRBJ2-4, with a tentative D call TRBD2 (5 bases). The CDR3 spells CASSGGLPIIQNIQYF. The CDR3 DNA sequence: TGTGCCAGCAGTGGCGGACTCCCTATAATCCAAAACATTCAGTACTTC.